This entry concerns a single T cell receptor beta chain. Its target is unknown. These data belong to a study of post-analysis software for immune sequencing data. Study-wide results and limits: Under the F measure, samples that were prepared in one batch clustered strongly together. Controls showed lower frequencies than patients for several TRBV segments, and TRBV5-6, TRBV5-1 and TRBV20-1 were among these.

Researchers reported that TCR beta cDNA libraries carried unique molecular identifiers. TCRdb called the PCR reads again in MiXCR, with one record for every CDR3 protein. Among fewer than 900,000 distinct CDR3 sequences, 40% to 55% were seen once, and the ten largest hold roughly 4.9%. CDR1 SEHNR and CDR2 FQNEAQ come from the germline V gene (reference sequence). V shed 0 bases and J 3 bases; nucleotides not matched to a gene: 1. The CDR3 runs 16 residues. The chain employs TRBV7-9 and TRBJ1-6; 8 bases fit TRBD1. The clonotype was recovered from a girl between 10 and 17 years old with multiple sclerosis. Material for sequencing was blood. In nucleotides, the CDR3 is TGTGCCAGCAGCTTAGCGGACAGGGTCTATAATTCACCCCTCCACTTT. Residues: CASSLADRVYNSPLHF.